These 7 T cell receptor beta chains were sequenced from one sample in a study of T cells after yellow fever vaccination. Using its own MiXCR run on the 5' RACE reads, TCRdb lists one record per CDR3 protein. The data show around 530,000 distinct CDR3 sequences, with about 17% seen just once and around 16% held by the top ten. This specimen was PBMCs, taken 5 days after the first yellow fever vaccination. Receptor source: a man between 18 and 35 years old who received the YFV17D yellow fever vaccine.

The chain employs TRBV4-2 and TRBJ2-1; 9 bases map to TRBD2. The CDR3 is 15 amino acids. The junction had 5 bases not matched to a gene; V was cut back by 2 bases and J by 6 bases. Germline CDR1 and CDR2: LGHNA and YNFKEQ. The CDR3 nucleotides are TGTGCCAGCAGCCAACTAGCGGGGACTTTCAATGAGCAGTTCTTC. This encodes CASSQLAGTFNEQFF.

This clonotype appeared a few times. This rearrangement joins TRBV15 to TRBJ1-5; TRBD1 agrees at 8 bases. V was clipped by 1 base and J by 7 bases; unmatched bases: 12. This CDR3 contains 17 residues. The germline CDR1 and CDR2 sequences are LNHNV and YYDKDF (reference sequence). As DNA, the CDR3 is TGTGCCACCAGCAGAGTGCGTTCGGACAGGGCAAACCAGCCCCAGCATTTT. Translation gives CATSRVRSDRANQPQHF.

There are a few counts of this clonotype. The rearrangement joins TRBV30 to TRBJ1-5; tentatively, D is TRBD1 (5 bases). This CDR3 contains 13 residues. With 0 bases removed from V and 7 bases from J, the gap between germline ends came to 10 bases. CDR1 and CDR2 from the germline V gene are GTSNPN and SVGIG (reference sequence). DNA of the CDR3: TGTGCCTGGAGTGTACAAGGGGACCAGCCCCAGCATTTT. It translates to CAWSVQGDQPQHF.

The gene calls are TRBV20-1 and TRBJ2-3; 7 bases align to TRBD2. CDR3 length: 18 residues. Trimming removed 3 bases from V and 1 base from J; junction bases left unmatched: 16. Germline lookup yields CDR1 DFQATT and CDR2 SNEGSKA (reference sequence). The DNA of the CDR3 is TGCAGTGCTAGTATCCCACGGGGGAGCCGGGGGGGCACAGATACGCAGTATTTT. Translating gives CSASIPRGSRGGTDTQYF.

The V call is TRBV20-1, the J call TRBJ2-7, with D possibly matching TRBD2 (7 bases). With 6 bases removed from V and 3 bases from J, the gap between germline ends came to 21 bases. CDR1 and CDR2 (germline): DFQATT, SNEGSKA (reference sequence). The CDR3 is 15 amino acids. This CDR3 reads CSAYQGGGGLYEQYF. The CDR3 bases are TGCAGTGCGTACCAAGGAGGGGGGGGACTCTACGAGCAGTACTTC.

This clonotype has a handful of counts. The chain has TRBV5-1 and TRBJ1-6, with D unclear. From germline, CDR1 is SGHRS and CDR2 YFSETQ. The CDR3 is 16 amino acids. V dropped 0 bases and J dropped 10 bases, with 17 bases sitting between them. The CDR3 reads CASSLVPPGFQSPLHF. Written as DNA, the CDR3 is TGCGCCAGCAGCTTGGTTCCACCGGGATTTCAATCACCCCTCCACTTT.

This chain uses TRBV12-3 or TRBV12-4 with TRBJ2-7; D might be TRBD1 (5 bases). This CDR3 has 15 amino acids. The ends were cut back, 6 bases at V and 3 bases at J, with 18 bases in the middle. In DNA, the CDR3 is TGTGCCAGCAGCTATAAGGGGCATTTAAGCTACGAGCAGTACTTC. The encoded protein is CASSYKGHLSYEQYF.